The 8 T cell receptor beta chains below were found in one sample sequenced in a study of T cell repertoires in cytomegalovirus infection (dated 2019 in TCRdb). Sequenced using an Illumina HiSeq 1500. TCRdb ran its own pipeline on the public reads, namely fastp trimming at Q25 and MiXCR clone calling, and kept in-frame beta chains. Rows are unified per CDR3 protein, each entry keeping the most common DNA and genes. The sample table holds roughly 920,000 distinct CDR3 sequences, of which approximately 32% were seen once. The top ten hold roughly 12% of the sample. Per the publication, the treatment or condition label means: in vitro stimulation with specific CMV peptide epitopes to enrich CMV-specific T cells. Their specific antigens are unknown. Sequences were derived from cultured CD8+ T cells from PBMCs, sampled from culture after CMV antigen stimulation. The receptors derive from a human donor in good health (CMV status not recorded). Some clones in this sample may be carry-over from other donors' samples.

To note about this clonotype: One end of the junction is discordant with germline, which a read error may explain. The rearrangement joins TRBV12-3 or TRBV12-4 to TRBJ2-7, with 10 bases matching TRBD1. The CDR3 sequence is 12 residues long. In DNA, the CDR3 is TGTACCAGCAGCCAGGGACAGGGGGAGCAGTACTTC. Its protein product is CTSSQGQGEQYF.

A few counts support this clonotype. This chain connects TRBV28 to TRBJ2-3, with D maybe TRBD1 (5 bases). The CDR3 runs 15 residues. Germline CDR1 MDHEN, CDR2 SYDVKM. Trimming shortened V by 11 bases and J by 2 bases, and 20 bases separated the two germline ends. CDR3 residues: CASQGRTSDTDTQYF. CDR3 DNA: TGTGCCTCCCAGGGCCGGACGTCGGACACAGATACGCAGTATTTT.

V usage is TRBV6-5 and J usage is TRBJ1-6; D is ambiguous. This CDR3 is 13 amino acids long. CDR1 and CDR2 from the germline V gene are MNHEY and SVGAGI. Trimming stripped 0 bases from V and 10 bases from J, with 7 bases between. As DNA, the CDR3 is TGTGCCAGCAGTTACTCGTCAGGATCACCCCTCCACTTT. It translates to CASSYSSGSPLHF.

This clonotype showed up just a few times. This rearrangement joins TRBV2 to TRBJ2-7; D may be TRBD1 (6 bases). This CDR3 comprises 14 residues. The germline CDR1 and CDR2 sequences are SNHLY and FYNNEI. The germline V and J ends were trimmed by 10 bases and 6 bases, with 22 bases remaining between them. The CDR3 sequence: CATHREFKGGEQYV. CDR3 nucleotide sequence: TGTGCCACCCACAGGGAATTTAAAGGTGGCGAGCAGTACGTC.

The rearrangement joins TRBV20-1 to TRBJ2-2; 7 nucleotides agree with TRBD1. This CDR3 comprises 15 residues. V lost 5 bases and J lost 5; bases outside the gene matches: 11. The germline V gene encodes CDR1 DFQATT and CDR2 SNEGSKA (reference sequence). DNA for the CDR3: TGCAGTGCTCCCGGGACAGAAGTGTATACCGGGGAGCTGTTTTTT. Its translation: CSAPGTEVYTGELFF.

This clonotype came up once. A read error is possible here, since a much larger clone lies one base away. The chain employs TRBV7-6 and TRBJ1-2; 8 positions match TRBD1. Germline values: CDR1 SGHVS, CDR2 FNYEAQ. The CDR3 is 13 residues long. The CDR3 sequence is CTSSAGQGYGYTF. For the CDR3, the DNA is TGTACCAGCAGCGCAGGACAGGGCTATGGCTACACCTTC.

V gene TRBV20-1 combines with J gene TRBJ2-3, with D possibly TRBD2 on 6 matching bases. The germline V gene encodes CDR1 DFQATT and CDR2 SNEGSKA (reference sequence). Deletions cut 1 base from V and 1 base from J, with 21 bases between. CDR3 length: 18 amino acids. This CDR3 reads CSARGRSGSLPRTDTQYF. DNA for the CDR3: TGCAGTGCTAGAGGTCGTAGCGGCTCGCTACCTCGCACAGATACGCAGTATTTT.

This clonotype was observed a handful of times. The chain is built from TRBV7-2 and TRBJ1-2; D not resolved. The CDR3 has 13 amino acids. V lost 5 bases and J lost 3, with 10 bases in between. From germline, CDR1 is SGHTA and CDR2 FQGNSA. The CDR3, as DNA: TGTGCCAGCAGCCATGGAGGATACTATGGCTACACCTTC. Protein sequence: CASSHGGYYGYTF.